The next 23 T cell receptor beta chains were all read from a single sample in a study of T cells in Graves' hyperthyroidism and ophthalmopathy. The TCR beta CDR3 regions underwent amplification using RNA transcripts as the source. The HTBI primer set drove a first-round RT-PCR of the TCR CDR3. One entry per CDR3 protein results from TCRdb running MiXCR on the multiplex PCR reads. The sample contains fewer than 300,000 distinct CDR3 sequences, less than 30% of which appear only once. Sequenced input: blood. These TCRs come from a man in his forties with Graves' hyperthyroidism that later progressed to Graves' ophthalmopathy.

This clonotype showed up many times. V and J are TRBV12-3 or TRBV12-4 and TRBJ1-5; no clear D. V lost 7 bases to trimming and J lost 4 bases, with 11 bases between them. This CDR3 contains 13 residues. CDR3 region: CASTPRSNQPQHF. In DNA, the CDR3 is TGTGCCAGCACCCCAAGATCTAATCAGCCCCAGCATTTT.

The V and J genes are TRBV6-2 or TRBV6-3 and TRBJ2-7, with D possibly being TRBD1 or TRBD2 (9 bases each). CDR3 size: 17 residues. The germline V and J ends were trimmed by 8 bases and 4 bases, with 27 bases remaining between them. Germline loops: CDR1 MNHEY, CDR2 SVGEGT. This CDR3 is CASGQGSRTSAVYEQYF. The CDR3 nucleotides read TGTGCCAGCGGACAGGGGTCCCGGACTAGCGCTGTATACGAGCAGTACTTC.

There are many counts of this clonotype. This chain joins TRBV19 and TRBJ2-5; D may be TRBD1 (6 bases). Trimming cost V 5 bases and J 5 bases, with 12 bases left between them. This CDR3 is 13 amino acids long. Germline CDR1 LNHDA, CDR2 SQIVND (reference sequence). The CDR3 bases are TGTGCCAGTAGTGTCCGTGGGGGCGAGACCCAGTACTTC. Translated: CASSVRGGETQYF.

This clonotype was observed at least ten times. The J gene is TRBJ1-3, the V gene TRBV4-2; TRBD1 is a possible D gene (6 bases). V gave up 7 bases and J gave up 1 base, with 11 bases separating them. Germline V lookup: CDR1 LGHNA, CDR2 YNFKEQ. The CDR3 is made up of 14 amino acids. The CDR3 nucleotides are TGTGCCAGCACCTCCGGGACATCTGGAAACACCATATATTTT. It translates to CASTSGTSGNTIYF.

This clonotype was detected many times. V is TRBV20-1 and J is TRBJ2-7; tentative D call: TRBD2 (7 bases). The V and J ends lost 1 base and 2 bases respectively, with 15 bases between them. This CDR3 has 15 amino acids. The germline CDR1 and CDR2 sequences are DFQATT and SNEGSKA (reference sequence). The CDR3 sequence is CSARGTPGGPYEQYF. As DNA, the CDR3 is TGCAGTGCTAGAGGGACCCCCGGGGGGCCCTACGAGCAGTACTTC.

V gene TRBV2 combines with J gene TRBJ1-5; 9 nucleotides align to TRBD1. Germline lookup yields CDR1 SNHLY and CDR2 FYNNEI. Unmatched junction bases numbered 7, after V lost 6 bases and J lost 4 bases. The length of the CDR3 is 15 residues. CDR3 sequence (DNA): TGTGCCAGCAGCAATACTGGGACAGGGAATCAGCCCCAGCATTTT. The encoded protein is CASSNTGTGNQPQHF.

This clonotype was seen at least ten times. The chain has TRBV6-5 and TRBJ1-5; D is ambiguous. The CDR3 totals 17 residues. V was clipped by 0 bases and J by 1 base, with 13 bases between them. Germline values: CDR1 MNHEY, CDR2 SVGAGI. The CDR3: CASSYSARRISNQPQHF. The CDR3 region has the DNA TGTGCCAGCAGTTACTCCGCACGTAGGATAAGCAATCAGCCCCAGCATTTT.

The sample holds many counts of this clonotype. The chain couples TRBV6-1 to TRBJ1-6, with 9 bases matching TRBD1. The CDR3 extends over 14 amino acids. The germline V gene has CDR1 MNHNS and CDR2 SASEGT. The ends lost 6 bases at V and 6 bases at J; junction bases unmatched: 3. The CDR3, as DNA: TGTGCCAGCAGGGGGACAGGGAGTAATTCACCCCTCCACTTT. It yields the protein CASRGTGSNSPLHF.

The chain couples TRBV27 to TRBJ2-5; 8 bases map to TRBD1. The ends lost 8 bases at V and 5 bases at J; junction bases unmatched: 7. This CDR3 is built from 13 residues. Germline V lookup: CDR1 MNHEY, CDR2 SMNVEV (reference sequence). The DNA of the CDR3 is TGTGCCAGCGCAAACAGGGGGTTTGAGACCCAGTACTTC. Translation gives CASANRGFETQYF.

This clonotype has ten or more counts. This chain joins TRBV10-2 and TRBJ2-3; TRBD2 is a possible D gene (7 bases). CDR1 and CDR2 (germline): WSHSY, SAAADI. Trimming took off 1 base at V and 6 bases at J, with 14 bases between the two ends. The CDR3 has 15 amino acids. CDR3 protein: CASSEFEGGGDTQYF. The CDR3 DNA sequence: TGCGCCAGCAGTGAGTTCGAGGGAGGGGGGGATACGCAGTATTTT.

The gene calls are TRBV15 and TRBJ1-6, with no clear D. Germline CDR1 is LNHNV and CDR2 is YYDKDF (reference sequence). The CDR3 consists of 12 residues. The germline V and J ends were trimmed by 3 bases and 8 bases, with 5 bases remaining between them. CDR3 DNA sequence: TGTGCCACCAGCAGCCGTTATTCACCCCTCCACTTT. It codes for CATSSRYSPLHF.

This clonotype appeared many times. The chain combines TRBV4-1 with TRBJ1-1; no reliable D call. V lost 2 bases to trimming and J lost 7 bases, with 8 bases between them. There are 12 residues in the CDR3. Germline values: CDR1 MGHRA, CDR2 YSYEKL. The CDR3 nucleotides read TGCGCCAGCAGCCAATCTTACCGTGAAGCTTTCTTT. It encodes CASSQSYREAFF.

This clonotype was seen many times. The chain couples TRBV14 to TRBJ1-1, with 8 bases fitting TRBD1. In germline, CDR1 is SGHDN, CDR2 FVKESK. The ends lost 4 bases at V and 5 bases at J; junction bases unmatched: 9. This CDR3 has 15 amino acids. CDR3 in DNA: TGTGCCAGCAGCCGGAGAGGACAGGGAAATACTGAAGCTTTCTTT. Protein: CASSRRGQGNTEAFF.

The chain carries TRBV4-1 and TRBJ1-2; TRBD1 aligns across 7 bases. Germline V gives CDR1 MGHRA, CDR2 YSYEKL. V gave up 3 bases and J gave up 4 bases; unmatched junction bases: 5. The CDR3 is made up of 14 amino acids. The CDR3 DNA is TGCGCCAGCAGCCATCAGGGGGGCAGCTATGGCTACACCTTC. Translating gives CASSHQGGSYGYTF.

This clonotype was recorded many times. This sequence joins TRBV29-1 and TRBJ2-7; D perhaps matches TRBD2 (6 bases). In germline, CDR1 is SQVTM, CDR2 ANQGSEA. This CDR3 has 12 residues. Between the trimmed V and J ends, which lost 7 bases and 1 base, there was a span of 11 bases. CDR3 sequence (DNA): TGCAGCGCCGTTAGCGGATCCTACGAGCAGTACTTC. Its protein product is CSAVSGSYEQYF.

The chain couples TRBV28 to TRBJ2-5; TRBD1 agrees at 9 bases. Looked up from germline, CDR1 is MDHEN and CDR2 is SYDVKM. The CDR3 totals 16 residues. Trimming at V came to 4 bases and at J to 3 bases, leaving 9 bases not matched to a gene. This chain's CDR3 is CASSSRTGVGEETQYF. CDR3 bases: TGTGCCAGCAGTTCCCGGACAGGGGTAGGGGAAGAGACCCAGTACTTC.

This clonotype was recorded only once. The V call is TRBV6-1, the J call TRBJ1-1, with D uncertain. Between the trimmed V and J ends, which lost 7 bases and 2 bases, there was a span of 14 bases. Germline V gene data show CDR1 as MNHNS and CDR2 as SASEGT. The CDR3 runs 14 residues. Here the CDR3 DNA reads TGTGCCAGCACCTCGGGCACGGGCAACACTGAAGCTTTCTTT. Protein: CASTSGTGNTEAFF.

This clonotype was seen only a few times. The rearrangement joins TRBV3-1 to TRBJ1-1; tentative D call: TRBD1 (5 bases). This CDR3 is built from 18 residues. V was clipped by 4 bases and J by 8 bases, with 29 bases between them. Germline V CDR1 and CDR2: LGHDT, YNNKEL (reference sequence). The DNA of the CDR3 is TGTGCCAGCAGCCGACGCTCGTCGGGGTTTGCAGGGAAACGAGAAGCTTTCTTT. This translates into CASSRRSSGFAGKREAFF.

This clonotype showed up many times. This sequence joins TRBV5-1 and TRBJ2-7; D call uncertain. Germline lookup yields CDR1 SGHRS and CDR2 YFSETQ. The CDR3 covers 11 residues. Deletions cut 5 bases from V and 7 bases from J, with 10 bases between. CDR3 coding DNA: TGCGCCAGCAGACAAACTGGGGAGCAGTACTTC. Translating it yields CASRQTGEQYF.

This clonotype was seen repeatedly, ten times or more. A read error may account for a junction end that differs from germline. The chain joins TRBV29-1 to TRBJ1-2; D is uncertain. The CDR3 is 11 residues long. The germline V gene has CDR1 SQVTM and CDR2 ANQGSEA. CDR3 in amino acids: CSVPGPYRYTF. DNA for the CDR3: TGCAGCGTCCCTGGACCCTATCGCTACACCTTC.

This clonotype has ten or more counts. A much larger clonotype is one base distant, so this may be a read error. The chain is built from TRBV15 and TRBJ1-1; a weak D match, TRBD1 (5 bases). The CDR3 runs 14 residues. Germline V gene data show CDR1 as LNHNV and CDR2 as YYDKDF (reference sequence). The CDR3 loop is CATSRGGLNTEASF. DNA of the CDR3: TGTGCCACCAGCAGAGGGGGACTGAACACTGAAGCTTCCTTT.

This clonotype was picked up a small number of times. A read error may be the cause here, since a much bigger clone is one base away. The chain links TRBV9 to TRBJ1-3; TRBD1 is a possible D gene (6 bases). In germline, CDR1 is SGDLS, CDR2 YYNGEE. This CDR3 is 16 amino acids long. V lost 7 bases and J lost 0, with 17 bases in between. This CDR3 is CASGGLMVHSGNTIYF. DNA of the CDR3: TGTGCCAGCGGGGGCCTTATGGTACACTCTGGAAACACCATATATTTT.

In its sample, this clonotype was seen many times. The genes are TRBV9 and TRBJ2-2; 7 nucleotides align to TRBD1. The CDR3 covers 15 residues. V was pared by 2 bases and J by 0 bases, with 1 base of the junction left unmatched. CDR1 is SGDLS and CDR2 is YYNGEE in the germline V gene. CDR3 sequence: CASSVDRANTGELFF. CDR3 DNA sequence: TGTGCCAGCAGCGTCGACAGGGCGAACACCGGGGAGCTGTTTTTT.